The 26 T cell receptor beta chains in this list originate from one sample, sequenced in a study of blood T cell repertoires in COVID-19. This table comes from immunoSEQ multiplex PCR, and its TCRdb copy is limited to in-frame clones, with some not included. The sample contains tens of thousands of clones, approximately 87% of which appear only once. The material sequenced was peripheral blood. The receptors derive from a man aged 80 or over in a cohort sampled during active COVID-19.

The CDR3 protein is CSVALDSYQPQHF. DNA for the CDR3: TGCAGCGTCGCTCTAGACAGTTATCAGCCCCAGCATTTT. The genes are TRBV29-1 and TRBJ1-5; D is perhaps TRBD1 (5 bases). Germline CDR1 reads SQVTM; CDR2 reads ANQGSEA. The CDR3 loop spans 13 amino acids. With 6 bases removed from V and 5 bases from J, the gap between germline ends came to 14 bases.

V gene TRBV29-1 combines with J gene TRBJ2-2; no clear D gene. CDR3 length: 14 residues. V lost 0 bases and J 6 bases, leaving 11 bases between the germline ends. The V gene's germline CDR1 is SQVTM and CDR2 ANQGSEA. The CDR3 here is CSVEESAVAGELFF. The CDR3 bases are TGCAGCGTTGAAGAGTCCGCGGTGGCCGGGGAGCTGTTTTTT.

V is TRBV7-3 and J is TRBJ2-5, with 9 positions matching TRBD2. V was pared by 3 bases and J by 4 bases, with 6 bases of the junction left unmatched. CDR3 size: 15 residues. Germline V gene data show CDR1 as SGHTA and CDR2 as FQGTGA. CDR3 in DNA: TGTGCCAGCAGCTTGGGCGGGGGGGCCACAGAGACCCAGTACTTC. It yields the protein CASSLGGGATETQYF. Supplemented by reference TRBV7-3 and TRBJ2-5, the full variable domain reads GAGVSQTPSNKVTEKGKYVELRCDPISGHTALYWYRQSLGQGPEFLIYFQGTGAADDSGLPNDRFFAVRPEGSVSTLKIQRTERGDSAVYLCASSLGGGATETQYFGPGTRLLVL.

The rearrangement joins TRBV5-1 to TRBJ1-6, with D maybe TRBD1 (6 bases). The germline V gene has CDR1 SGHRS and CDR2 YFSETQ. V gave up 4 bases and J gave up 7 bases, with 21 bases separating them. CDR3 length: 17 amino acids. The CDR3 DNA is TGCGCCAGCAGCCGTCGCAACTCCAGGGGTGGGAATTCACCCCTCCACTTT. Translating gives CASSRRNSRGGNSPLHF.

V is TRBV3-1 (or the pseudogene TRBV3-2) and J is TRBJ1-2; D perhaps matches TRBD1 (5 bases). This CDR3 has 15 amino acids. CDR1 LGHDT and CDR2 YNNKEL come from the germline V gene (reference sequence). Trimming took off 1 base at V and 5 bases at J, with 14 bases between the two ends. The chain's CDR3 is CASSQGSDSGYGYTF. The CDR3 region has the DNA TGTGCCAGCAGCCAAGGCTCTGACAGCGGGTATGGCTACACCTTC.

The gene calls are TRBV27 and TRBJ2-1; D is unresolved. V was cut by 6 bases and J by 1 base, with 10 bases left in between. Germline V CDR1 and CDR2: MNHEY, SMNVEV (reference sequence). The CDR3 is 14 residues long. In DNA form, the CDR3 reads TGTGCCAGCAGGACCAGACAATCCTACAATGAGCAGTTCTTC. This gives the protein CASRTRQSYNEQFF.

This sequence joins TRBV3-1 (or the pseudogene TRBV3-2) and TRBJ1-5; D possibly corresponds to TRBD1 (6 bases). Trimming pared 2 bases from V and 1 base from J, leaving 21 bases between. Germline assignment: CDR1 LGHDT and CDR2 YNNKEL (reference sequence). The length of the CDR3 is 19 residues. DNA of the CDR3: TGTGCCAGCAGCCAAACGGGAGGGGGGGGATCGTGGAGCAATCAGCCCCAGCATTTT. This encodes CASSQTGGGGSWSNQPQHF.

The rearrangement uses TRBV5-8 and TRBJ1-6; D perhaps matches TRBD1 (5 bases). V was shortened by 2 bases and J by 4 bases, with 10 bases between the two germline ends. The V gene's germline CDR1 is SGHTS and CDR2 YDEGEE. The CDR3 has 15 amino acids. DNA for the CDR3: TGTGCCAGCAGCTTCAAGGGGCAGTATAATTCACCCCTCCACTTT. It is translated as CASSFKGQYNSPLHF.

V gene TRBV14 combines with J gene TRBJ2-1; possibly TRBD2 for D (5 bases). V was trimmed by 4 bases and J by 7 bases, leaving 11 bases between them. The CDR3 runs 13 residues. The germline V gene has CDR1 SGHDN and CDR2 FVKESK. CDR3 region: CASSRHRRNEQFF. DNA of the CDR3: TGTGCCAGCAGCCGACATCGGAGGAATGAGCAGTTCTTC.

The chain is built from TRBV5-4 and TRBJ2-5; possibly TRBD1 for D (5 bases). Trimming removed 4 bases from V and 1 base from J, with 5 bases in between. Looked up from germline, CDR1 is SGHNT and CDR2 is YYREEE (reference sequence). This CDR3 region has 12 residues. CDR3 coding DNA: TGTGCCAGCAGCGGGGCCCAAGAGACCCAGTACTTC. Residues: CASSGAQETQYF. The full variable domain, rest sourced from reference TRBV5-4 and TRBJ2-5, is ETGVTQSPTHLIKTRGQQVTLRCSSQSGHNTVSWYQQALGQGPQFIFQYYREEENGRGNFPPRFSGLQFPNYSSELNVNALELDDSALYLCASSGAQETQYFGPGTRLLVL.

This clone was seen a handful of times. The CDR3 DNA follows: TGCAGCGTTGGGCGGGGGGCCGCTAGCACAGATACGCAGTATTTT. Its translation: CSVGRGAASTDTQYF. The rearrangement links TRBV29-1 to TRBJ2-3; 8 nucleotides agree with TRBD2. V lost 4 bases and J lost 0; bases outside the gene matches: 6. Germline V gene sequence: CDR1 SQVTM, CDR2 ANQGSEA. The CDR3 is made up of 15 amino acids.

This chain's CDR3 is CASSQQGAPANSPLHF. CDR3 sequence (DNA): TGTGCCAGCTCACAACAGGGGGCGCCGGCTAATTCACCCCTCCACTTT. The rearrangement links TRBV18 to TRBJ1-6, with 9 bases aligning to TRBD1. The CDR3 covers 16 residues. V shed 4 bases and J 6 bases; nucleotides not matched to a gene: 7. CDR1 and CDR2 (germline): KGHSH, LQKENI.

The chain employs TRBV13 and TRBJ1-4, with D tentatively TRBD1 (5 bases). Germline lookup yields CDR1 PRHDT and CDR2 FYEKMQ (reference sequence). The CDR3 runs 16 residues. V lost 4 bases and J 0 bases, leaving 12 bases between the germline ends. The CDR3 bases are TGTGCCAGCAGCTACCGTGGGGCAGCAACTAATGAAAAACTGTTTTTT. Protein: CASSYRGAATNEKLFF.

The chain combines TRBV5-5 with TRBJ2-7, with 8 positions matching TRBD2. The CDR3 is 14 amino acids. J gave up 3 bases and V 5 bases, and 7 bases lay outside the gene matches. The germline gives CDR1 SGHKS, CDR2 YYEKEE (reference sequence). As DNA, the CDR3 is TGTGCCAGCAGTCTCGGGGGGGTCGGCTACGAGCAGTACGTC. It codes for CASSLGGVGYEQYV.

J is TRBJ1-3 and V is TRBV18, with D possibly being TRBD1 (5 bases). The CDR3 is 16 residues long. The ends were cut back, 2 bases at V and 0 bases at J, with 11 bases in the middle. CDR1 and CDR2 from the germline V gene are KGHSH and LQKENI. Here the CDR3 reads CASSPFDSSSGNTIYF. The CDR3 region has the DNA TGTGCCAGCTCACCATTTGACAGTTCCTCTGGAAACACCATATATTTT.

This sequence joins TRBV24-1 and TRBJ2-3; possible D gene TRBD2, 5 bases. The CDR3 extends over 14 amino acids. CDR1 and CDR2 from the germline V gene are KGHDR and SFDVKD. Trimming stripped 4 bases from V and 8 bases from J, with 15 bases between. CDR3 amino acids: CATSDRDLRATQYF. In DNA form, the CDR3 reads TGTGCCACCAGTGACCGAGACCTGAGGGCTACGCAGTATTTT.

This chain connects TRBV19 to TRBJ1-3; D is unresolved. Germline lookup yields CDR1 LNHDA and CDR2 SQIVND (reference sequence). Trimming stripped 3 bases from V and 8 bases from J, with 5 bases between. The length of the CDR3 is 11 residues. CDR3 in DNA: TGTGCCAGTAGTATCGGGGACACCATATATTTT. This translates into CASSIGDTIYF. Complete variable domain (other parts from reference TRBV19 and TRBJ1-3): DGGITQSPKYLFRKEGQNVTLSCEQNLNHDAMYWYRQDPGQGLRLIYYSQIVNDFQKGDIAEGYSVSREKKESFPLTVTSAQKNPTAFYLCASSIGDTIYFGEGSWLTVV.

This chain joins TRBV6-2 or TRBV6-3 and TRBJ1-5; 7 bases match TRBD1. Germline V CDR1 and CDR2: MNHEY, SVGEGT. The CDR3 extends over 17 amino acids. V lost 2 bases, J lost 0 bases, and 7 bases stayed unmatched. Written as DNA, the CDR3 is TGTGCCAGCAGTTACCCATCGACAGGGTATAGCAATCAGCCCCAGCATTTT. Translation: CASSYPSTGYSNQPQHF.

This chain connects TRBV9 to TRBJ1-1, with TRBD1 matching over 12 bases. CDR3 length equals 18 residues. Germline loops: CDR1 SGDLS, CDR2 YYNGEE. The ends lost 1 base at V and 4 bases at J; junction bases unmatched: 11. Here the CDR3 reads CASSVTSGTGGRSTEAFF. CDR3 nucleotides: TGTGCCAGCAGCGTAACCTCTGGGACAGGGGGCCGGAGCACTGAAGCTTTCTTT.

The chain uses TRBV5-4 and TRBJ2-7; a weak D match, TRBD1 (6 bases). Deletions cut 0 bases from V and 7 bases from J, with 17 bases between. Germline loops: CDR1 SGHNT, CDR2 YYREEE (reference sequence). The CDR3 has 15 residues. The DNA of the CDR3 is TGTGCCAGCAGCTTGGATAGGCTAGGGGGACGGGAGCAGTACTTC. It codes for CASSLDRLGGREQYF.

This sequence joins TRBV19 and TRBJ2-5; TRBD2 matches 13 bases. The V and J ends lost 5 bases and 1 base, in that order; junction bases with no gene match: 7. There are 17 residues in the CDR3. The germline CDR1 and CDR2 sequences are LNHDA and SQIVND (reference sequence). The CDR3 coding sequence is TGTGCCAGTAGTCGTACTAGCGGGGGGGTCCTCCAAGAGACCCAGTACTTC. Its translation is CASSRTSGGVLQETQYF.

This chain connects TRBV19 to TRBJ1-1; no clear D gene. The V end was cut by 5 bases, the J end by 5 bases, with 24 bases between. The CDR3 is 17 amino acids. CDR1 is LNHDA, CDR2 SQIVND, per germline (reference sequence). The CDR3 reads CASSADLPGLRGTEAFF. The CDR3 nucleotides read TGTGCCAGTAGTGCCGATTTACCCGGACTCCGAGGGACTGAAGCTTTCTTT.

This chain connects TRBV7-8 to TRBJ1-5; tentative D call: TRBD1 (5 bases). Per the germline V gene, CDR1 is SGHVS and CDR2 is FQNEAQ. V lost 1 base, J lost 3 bases, and 13 bases lay in between. CDR3 size: 16 residues. CDR3 sequence reads: CASSLEEGRLNQPQHF. DNA of the CDR3: TGTGCCAGCAGCTTAGAGGAGGGACGGCTCAATCAGCCCCAGCATTTT.

The chain couples TRBV6-6 to TRBJ1-2; 8 nucleotides match TRBD1. J lost 3 bases, V lost 4 bases, and 4 bases had no gene match. This CDR3 is built from 14 residues. Per germline, CDR1 MNHNY and CDR2 SVGAGI (reference sequence). CDR3 nucleotide sequence: TGTGCCAGCAGTTCCCAGGGGGCCTACTATGGCTACACCTTC. Residues: CASSSQGAYYGYTF.

This clone was seen just once. The chain couples TRBV7-8 to TRBJ2-3, with D perhaps TRBD2 (5 bases). With 1 base removed from V and 6 bases from J, the gap between germline ends came to 14 bases. Looked up from germline, CDR1 is SGHVS and CDR2 is FQNEAQ. The CDR3 has 15 residues. The CDR3 loop is CASSLGELVGDTQYF. CDR3 sequence (DNA): TGTGCCAGCAGCTTAGGGGAACTAGTTGGTGATACGCAGTATTTT. The full variable domain, completed using reference TRBV7-8 and TRBJ2-3, is GAGVSQSPRYKVAKRGQDVALRCDPISGHVSLFWYQQALGQGPEFLTYFQNEAQLDKSGLPSDRFFAERPEGSVSTLKIQRTQQEDSAVYLCASSLGELVGDTQYFGPGTRLTVL.

This chain uses TRBV19 with TRBJ2-7, with D uncertain. This CDR3 region has 13 residues. Deletions cut 1 base from V and 3 bases from J, with 7 bases between. CDR1 LNHDA and CDR2 SQIVND come from the germline V gene (reference sequence). The DNA of the CDR3 is TGTGCCAGTAGTATAGTCGCAGGCTACGAGCAGTACTTC. It encodes CASSIVAGYEQYF.